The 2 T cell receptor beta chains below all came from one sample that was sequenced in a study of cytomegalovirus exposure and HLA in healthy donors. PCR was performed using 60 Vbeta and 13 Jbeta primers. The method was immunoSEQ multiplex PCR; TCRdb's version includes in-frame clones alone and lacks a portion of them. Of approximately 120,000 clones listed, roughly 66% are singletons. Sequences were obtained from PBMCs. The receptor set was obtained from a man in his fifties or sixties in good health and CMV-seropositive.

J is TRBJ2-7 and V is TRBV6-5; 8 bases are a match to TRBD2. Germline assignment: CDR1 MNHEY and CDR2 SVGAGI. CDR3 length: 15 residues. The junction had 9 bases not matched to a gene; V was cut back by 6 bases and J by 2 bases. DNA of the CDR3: TGTGCCAGCAGCTCGGGGGGGCTCCCTACCTACGAGCAGTACTTC. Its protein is CASSSGGLPTYEQYF.

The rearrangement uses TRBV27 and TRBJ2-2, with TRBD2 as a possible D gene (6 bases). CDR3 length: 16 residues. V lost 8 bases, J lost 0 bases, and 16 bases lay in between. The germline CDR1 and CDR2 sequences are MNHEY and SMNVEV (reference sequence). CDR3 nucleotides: TGTGCCAGCGCCGACCCGGGAGTGACGAACACCGGGGAGCTGTTTTTT. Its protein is CASADPGVTNTGELFF.